This TCR beta chain was captured by sequencing in a study of blood T cell repertoires in COVID-19. The CDR3 contains 13 residues. CDR1 MDHEN and CDR2 SYDVKM come from the germline V gene. The junction had 4 bases not matched to a gene; V was cut back by 7 bases and J by 2 bases. Produced via immunoSEQ multiplex PCR; TCRdb's table is partial and in-frame only. Of about 230,000 clones listed, about 85% are singletons. This sequence originates from a man aged 30 to 45 who had recovered from COVID-19. The sample consisted of PBMCs or T cells enriched from blood (not recorded which). The chain employs TRBV28 and TRBJ2-7; TRBD1 agrees at 8 bases. As DNA, the CDR3 is TGTGCCAGCAATACAGGGGGAACCTACGAGCAGTACTTC. It is translated as CASNTGGTYEQYF.